This TCR beta chain was sequenced in a study of regulatory T cells in long-lasting Graves disease. Study-wide context: Patients with new Graves' disease had used antithyroid drugs below 3 months. Study-wide findings and caveats: Those with persistent disease had in common more public clonotypes (about 2,500) than new patients (approximately 970).

There are many counts of this clonotype. As yet, its antigen is unknown. Arm-PCR of CDR3 regions and iRepertoire HTBI primers were used to build TCR beta libraries. MiXCR, applied by TCRdb to the multiplex PCR reads, yields one record per CDR3 protein. The table shows 350,000 to 500,000 distinct CDR3 sequences, with about 17% occurring only once. The ends were cut back, 0 bases at V and 1 base at J, with 7 bases in the middle. CDR1 and CDR2 from the germline V gene are SGHTA and FQGNSA. CDR3 size: 15 residues. Documented time point: newly diagnosed GD, antithyroid drugs for less than 3 months. From RNA extracted from PBMCs, the TCR library was made. The same specimen was also included in a second study, on T cells in Graves' hyperthyroidism and ophthalmopathy. From that report: Blood also showed most of the thyroid clonotypes that were expanded above 0.001.

The chain joins TRBV7-2 to TRBJ1-5; perhaps TRBD1 as D (5 bases). Sequencing was performed on peripheral blood mononuclear cells (PBMCs), taken at new diagnosis, from a patient treated with antithyroid drugs. This clonotype was sampled from a young woman with Graves disease. CDR3 nucleotide sequence: TGTGCCAGCAGCTTAGCGGGGGGGAGCAATCAGCCCCAGCATTTT. Translation: CASSLAGGSNQPQHF.